The 31 T cell receptor beta chains in this list originate from one sample, sequenced in a study of cytomegalovirus exposure and HLA in healthy donors. The study ran its PCR with 60 Vbeta and 13 Jbeta primers. Clones were read by immunoSEQ multiplex PCR, and TCRdb kept only the in-frame ones, dropping some. The table includes 95,000 to 150,000 clones, around three quarters detected once. The sample consisted of PBMCs. Receptors were obtained from a human donor in good health.

The V call is TRBV5-8, the J call TRBJ2-3, with D unresolved. The V end was cut by 1 base, the J end by 7 bases, with 13 bases between. In germline, CDR1 is SGHTS, CDR2 YDEGEE. The CDR3 covers 14 residues. CDR3 sequence (DNA): TGTGCCAGCAGCTTGAGCTACCCACCGAATACGCAGTATTTT. Translated, it gives CASSLSYPPNTQYF.

The chain uses TRBV6-1 and TRBJ1-2; TRBD1 matches at 9 bases. There are 15 residues in the CDR3. The germline gives CDR1 MNHNS, CDR2 SASEGT. The junction had 7 bases not matched to a gene; V was cut back by 2 bases and J by 6 bases. The CDR3 DNA follows: TGTGCCAGCAGTGAACGACGGACAGGGGTGGATGGCTACACCTTC. It translates to CASSERRTGVDGYTF.

V is TRBV5-1 and J is TRBJ2-2; the match to TRBD1 covers 7 bases. The CDR3 is 15 amino acids. Looked up from germline, CDR1 is SGHRS and CDR2 is YFSETQ. With 4 bases clipped from V and 0 bases from J, the junction kept 3 bases outside the gene matches. This CDR3 is CASSQGQTNTGELFF. For the CDR3, the DNA is TGCGCCAGCAGCCAGGGACAGACGAACACCGGGGAGCTGTTTTTT.

V gene TRBV7-2 combines with J gene TRBJ2-1; 10 bases align to TRBD2. Germline CDR1 and CDR2: SGHTA and FQGNSA. CDR3 length: 15 residues. J gave up 3 bases and V 6 bases, and 5 bases lay outside the gene matches. CDR3 region: CASSRTSGNYNEQFF. The DNA for the CDR3 is TGTGCCAGCAGTCGGACTAGCGGCAACTACAATGAGCAGTTCTTC. Drawing the rest from reference TRBV7-2 and TRBJ2-1, the complete variable domain is GAGVSQSPSNKVTEKGKDVELRCDPISGHTALYWYRQSLGQGLEFLIYFQGNSAPDKSGLPSDRFSAERTGGSVSTLTIQRTQQEDSAVYLCASSRTSGNYNEQFFGPGTRLTVL.

The chain has TRBV13 and TRBJ1-1; D gene ambiguous. CDR1 is PRHDT, CDR2 FYEKMQ, per germline (reference sequence). Deletions cut 1 base from V and 1 base from J, with 7 bases between. This CDR3 has 14 amino acids. Here the CDR3 reads CASSLEQRNTEAFF. The DNA for the CDR3 is TGTGCCAGCAGCTTAGAACAGAGGAACACTGAAGCTTTCTTT. The full variable domain, with the rest looked up from reference TRBV13 and TRBJ1-1, is AAGVIQSPRHLIKEKRETATLKCYPIPRHDTVYWYQQGPGQDPQFLISFYEKMQSDKGSIPDRFSAQQFSDYHSELNMSSLELGDSALYFCASSLEQRNTEAFFGQGTRLTVV.

The V gene is TRBV28, the J gene TRBJ1-2; D ambiguous. CDR1 MDHEN and CDR2 SYDVKM come from the germline V gene. The V and J ends lost 7 bases and 2 bases respectively, with 14 bases between them. There are 14 residues in the CDR3. CDR3 coding DNA: TGTGCCAGCACTAGGAAGTTCCTCAACTATGGCTACACCTTC. It is translated as CASTRKFLNYGYTF.

The CDR3 DNA sequence: TGTGCCAGCAGCAAAGTGGGTGGGAGGGTCCACATTGGGGCAGATACGCAGTATTTT. Translated: CASSKVGGRVHIGADTQYF. This chain uses TRBV21-1 with TRBJ2-3; TRBD2 is the table's D call, not checked against the DNA. TRBV21-1 is a pseudogene. CDR3 length: 19 amino acids.

The V and J genes are TRBV5-4 and TRBJ1-4, with TRBD1 as a possible D gene (5 bases). The CDR3 sequence is 17 residues long. The V and J ends lost 1 base and 1 base respectively, with 14 bases between them. The germline V gene encodes CDR1 SGHNT and CDR2 YYREEE (reference sequence). The CDR3 sequence is CASSLRRGVETNEKLFF. The CDR3 DNA follows: TGTGCCAGCAGCTTGCGTAGGGGTGTTGAAACTAATGAAAAACTGTTTTTT.

A remark on this clone: At the DNA level, this CDR3 is encoded by other sequences in the same sample as well. This rearrangement joins TRBV5-1 to TRBJ1-3; D call uncertain. The CDR3 is 16 residues long. In germline, CDR1 is SGHRS, CDR2 YFSETQ. The ends were cut back, 0 bases at V and 0 bases at J, with 10 bases in the middle. The CDR3, as DNA: TGCGCCAGCAGCTTGGAGGCGGGGAGCTCTGGAAACACCATATATTTT. This translates into CASSLEAGSSGNTIYF.

The chain links TRBV15 to TRBJ2-1; TRBD1 matches 11 bases. Germline assignment: CDR1 LNHNV and CDR2 YYDKDF (reference sequence). The CDR3 is 17 residues long. The junction had 7 bases not matched to a gene; V was cut back by 0 bases and J by 6 bases. The CDR3 DNA reads as TGTGCCACCAGCAGAGATCCCGGACAGGGGGCTTTCAATGAGCAGTTCTTC. Its translation: CATSRDPGQGAFNEQFF.

The chain couples TRBV19 to TRBJ1-5; perhaps TRBD1 as D (6 bases). Germline V gene lookup returns CDR1 LNHDA and CDR2 SQIVND (reference sequence). The V end was cut by 6 bases, the J end by 0 bases, with 9 bases between. The CDR3 totals 14 residues. The CDR3, as DNA: TGTGCCAGTAGACTGACAGGTAGCAATCAGCCCCAGCATTTT. Protein sequence: CASRLTGSNQPQHF.

This clone was counted many times. The V gene is TRBV6-4, the J gene TRBJ2-3; TRBD2 matches at 8 bases. The CDR3 has 16 amino acids. Germline V CDR1 and CDR2: MRHNA, SNTAGT. J lost 2 bases, V lost 4 bases, and 8 bases had no gene match. DNA for the CDR3: TGTGCCAGCAGTGCCGAGGCGGGAGGACCCACAGATACGCAGTATTTT. Its protein is CASSAEAGGPTDTQYF.

This clone was picked up a small number of times. This sequence may be a read error, since a much larger clone differs from it by one base. This sequence joins TRBV5-4 and TRBJ1-5; tentative D call: TRBD1 (5 bases). The CDR3 has 11 residues. The V end was cut by 4 bases, the J end by 6 bases, with 5 bases between. The germline gives CDR1 SGHNT, CDR2 YYREEE (reference sequence). The CDR3 loop is CASSQGQPQHF. DNA of the CDR3: TGTGCCAGCAGCCAGGGTCAGCCCCAGCATTTT.

This chain joins TRBV7-9 and TRBJ2-2; perhaps TRBD1 as D (8 bases). Trimming cost V 7 bases and J 2 bases, with 14 bases left between them. This CDR3 comprises 15 residues. The germline V gene encodes CDR1 SEHNR and CDR2 FQNEAQ (reference sequence). CDR3 DNA sequence: TGTGCCAGCAATACAGGGGGGGGTAACACCGGGGAGCTGTTTTTT. It specifies CASNTGGGNTGELFF.

The chain couples TRBV4-2 to TRBJ1-2; D gene unclear. The ends were cut back, 4 bases at V and 6 bases at J, with 18 bases in the middle. Germline V CDR1 and CDR2: LGHNA, YNFKEQ. CDR3 length: 15 amino acids. CDR3 nucleotides: TGTGCCAGCAGCCTCTCCTCCGGGTCGTGGGATGGCTACACCTTC. As protein: CASSLSSGSWDGYTF.

Only one count was recorded for this clone. This sequence joins TRBV28 and TRBJ2-5; TRBD1 aligns across 8 bases. The J call may be in error: the DNA end matches TRBJ2-7 better. CDR1 is MDHEN and CDR2 is SYDVKM in the germline V gene. The CDR3 loop spans 17 amino acids. CDR3 bases: TGTGCCAGCAGCCGCTTAACAGGGGGAGCTCTAGGGTACGAGCAGTACTTC. Protein: CASSRLTGGALGYEQYF.

The rearrangement links TRBV7-6 to TRBJ2-7, with 8 bases matching TRBD2. Germline V lookup: CDR1 SGHVS, CDR2 FNYEAQ. CDR3 size: 14 residues. V dropped 5 bases and J dropped 0; count of bases not matched to a gene: 3. This CDR3 reads CASSPSGSSYEQYF. In DNA form, the CDR3 reads TGTGCCAGCAGCCCCAGCGGGAGCTCCTACGAGCAGTACTTC. Together with reference TRBV7-6 and TRBJ2-7, the CDR3 gives the full variable domain: GAGVSQSPRYKVTKRGQDVALRCDPISGHVSLYWYRQALGQGPEFLTYFNYEAQQDKSGLPNDRFSAERPEGSISTLTIQRTEQRDSAMYRCASSPSGSSYEQYFGPGTRLTVT.

The genes are TRBV6-1 and TRBJ1-3, with D possibly being TRBD1 (6 bases). Looked up from germline, CDR1 is MNHNS and CDR2 is SASEGT. The CDR3 sequence is 13 residues long. V dropped 8 bases and J dropped 4 bases, with 12 bases sitting between them. DNA of the CDR3: TGTGCCAGCGACAGGTCGCACGGAAACACCATATATTTT. Translating it yields CASDRSHGNTIYF.

Details on this clone: Additional DNA sequences in this sample encode the identical CDR3. The chain links TRBV7-9 to TRBJ1-3; D is uncertain. V was clipped by 1 base and J by 4 bases, with 5 bases between them. The germline V gene has CDR1 SEHNR and CDR2 FQNEAQ (reference sequence). This CDR3 region has 13 residues. The CDR3 sequence: CASSLGVGNTIYF. The DNA for the CDR3 is TGTGCCAGCAGCTTAGGAGTGGGAAACACCATATATTTT. Combining the CDR3 with reference TRBV7-9 and TRBJ1-3 gives the whole variable domain DTGVSQNPRHKITKRGQNVTFRCDPISEHNRLYWYRQTLGQGPEFLTYFQNEAQLEKSRLLSDRFSAERPKGSFSTLEIQRTEQGDSAMYLCASSLGVGNTIYFGEGSWLTVV.

This chain joins TRBV7-6 and TRBJ1-3; D not resolved. The V end was cut by 1 base, the J end by 4 bases, with 14 bases between. The CDR3 length is 16 residues. Per germline, CDR1 SGHVS and CDR2 FNYEAQ. The CDR3 region has the DNA TGTGCCAGCAGCTTAGAGGTCTCCGGAGCGGGAAACACCATATATTTT. Its protein product is CASSLEVSGAGNTIYF.

The V call is TRBV7-9, the J call TRBJ2-7; D is perhaps TRBD2 (6 bases). Germline V lookup: CDR1 SEHNR, CDR2 FQNEAQ (reference sequence). V lost 0 bases to trimming and J lost 3 bases, with 6 bases between them. The CDR3 is made up of 13 amino acids. CDR3 nucleotides: TGTGCCAGCAGCTTAGCCGGGGGCTACGAGCAGTACTTC. It translates to CASSLAGGYEQYF. The entire variable domain, with the rest obtained from reference TRBV7-9 and TRBJ2-7, is as follows: DTGVSQNPRHKITKRGQNVTFRCDPISEHNRLYWYRQTLGQGPEFLTYFQNEAQLEKSRLLSDRFSAERPKGSFSTLEIQRTEQGDSAMYLCASSLAGGYEQYFGPGTRLTVT.

The chain has TRBV6-1 and TRBJ2-7; D is uncertain. CDR3 length equals 15 residues. With 3 bases removed from V and 3 bases from J, the gap between germline ends came to 15 bases. Germline-derived CDR1 and CDR2 are MNHNS and SASEGT. CDR3 sequence (DNA): TGTGCCAGCAGTGAGCTATGGATCCGGAGCTACGAGCAGTACTTC. It specifies CASSELWIRSYEQYF.

The chain joins TRBV27 to TRBJ2-5, with D perhaps matching TRBD2 (6 bases). The J call could be wrong; TRBJ2-7 is a better fit for the DNA end. CDR1 MNHEY and CDR2 SMNVEV come from the germline V gene (reference sequence). The CDR3 runs to 16 residues. The CDR3 DNA reads as TGTGCCAGCAGTGAAAGCGGGTTCAGGAGCTCCTACGAGCAGTACTTC. Translation: CASSESGFRSSYEQYF.

V is TRBV11-3 and J is TRBJ2-4, with D possibly being TRBD1 (6 bases). CDR1 is SGHNT, CDR2 YENEEA, per germline. The CDR3 sequence is 15 residues long. Trimming cost V 6 bases and J 6 bases, with 18 bases left between them. The CDR3 sequence is CASSQDPGTSNIQYF. The CDR3 DNA reads TGTGCCAGCAGTCAGGACCCCGGGACATCAAACATTCAGTACTTC.

V gene TRBV2 combines with J gene TRBJ2-7, with D perhaps matching TRBD1 (6 bases). This CDR3 is built from 13 residues. Trimming removed 3 bases from V and 4 bases from J, with 10 bases in between. Germline V gives CDR1 SNHLY, CDR2 FYNNEI. The CDR3, as DNA: TGTGCCAGCAGTGACAGGGGAAGGTACGAGCAGTACTTC. It codes for CASSDRGRYEQYF.

This clone was picked up a small number of times. The V gene is TRBV30, the J gene TRBJ1-2; D is ambiguous. CDR1 GTSNPN and CDR2 SVGIG come from the germline V gene (reference sequence). The CDR3 has 13 amino acids. V was clipped by 1 base and J by 1 base, with 7 bases between them. The CDR3 sequence is CAWSESGNYGYTF. For the CDR3, the DNA is TGTGCCTGGAGTGAGTCCGGTAACTATGGCTACACCTTC. Full variable domain (remainder filled in from reference TRBV30 and TRBJ1-2): SQTIHQWPATLVQPVGSPLSLECTVEGTSNPNLYWYRQAAGRGLQLLFYSVGIGQISSEVPQNLSASRPQDRQFILSSKKLLLSDSGFYLCAWSESGNYGYTFGSGTRLTVV.

The J gene is TRBJ1-2, the V gene TRBV28, with D perhaps matching TRBD1 (6 bases). V was pared by 8 bases and J by 2 bases, with 6 bases between. Germline V gene lookup returns CDR1 MDHEN and CDR2 SYDVKM. This CDR3 is 11 amino acids long. CDR3 loop: CASGQNYGYTF. The CDR3 DNA follows: TGTGCCAGCGGACAGAACTATGGCTACACCTTC.

Notes on this clone: This CDR3 is missing its conserved last phenylalanine or tryptophan, likely due to a read error. The genes are TRBV10-3 and TRBJ2-7; no clear D. V shed 8 bases and J shed 3 bases, with 14 bases lying between them. There are 13 residues in the CDR3. Germline V gene lookup returns CDR1 ENHRY and CDR2 SYGVKD. In DNA, the CDR3 is TGTGCCATCCGACAAGTCGCCCTCTACGAGCAGTACCTC. This translates into CAIRQVALYEQYL.

This rearrangement joins TRBV6-5 to TRBJ1-3; D may be TRBD1 (6 bases). This CDR3 is built from 16 residues. Trimming pared 2 bases from V and 2 bases from J, leaving 13 bases between. Germline V gene lookup returns CDR1 MNHEY and CDR2 SVGAGI. For the CDR3, the DNA is TGTGCCAGCAGTTACAGCCTACAGGGAACTGGAAACACCATATATTTT. As protein: CASSYSLQGTGNTIYF.

This clone was counted once. The chain recombines TRBV28 with TRBJ1-6, with TRBD1 matching over 10 bases. The length of the CDR3 is 16 residues. The germline gives CDR1 MDHEN, CDR2 SYDVKM. V shed 6 bases, J shed 3 bases, and the junction held 5 bases outside the gene matches. DNA for the CDR3: TGTGCCAGCAGCCCGAGGACAGGGGGCTATAATTCACCCCTCCACTTT. Translation: CASSPRTGGYNSPLHF. The whole variable domain, filled in from reference TRBV28 and TRBJ1-6, reads DVKVTQSSRYLVKRTGEKVFLECVQDMDHENMFWYRQDPGLGLRLIYFSYDVKMKEKGDIPEGYSVSREKKERFSLILESASTNQTSMYLCASSPRTGGYNSPLHFGNGTRLTVT.

The V and J genes are TRBV19 and TRBJ1-2, with D hard to call. V lost 1 base, J lost 0 bases, and 9 bases lay in between. The length of the CDR3 is 15 residues. Germline-derived CDR1 and CDR2 are LNHDA and SQIVND (reference sequence). CDR3 loop: CASSIGQTTNYGYTF. CDR3 sequence (DNA): TGTGCCAGTAGTATAGGCCAGACAACTAACTATGGCTACACCTTC.